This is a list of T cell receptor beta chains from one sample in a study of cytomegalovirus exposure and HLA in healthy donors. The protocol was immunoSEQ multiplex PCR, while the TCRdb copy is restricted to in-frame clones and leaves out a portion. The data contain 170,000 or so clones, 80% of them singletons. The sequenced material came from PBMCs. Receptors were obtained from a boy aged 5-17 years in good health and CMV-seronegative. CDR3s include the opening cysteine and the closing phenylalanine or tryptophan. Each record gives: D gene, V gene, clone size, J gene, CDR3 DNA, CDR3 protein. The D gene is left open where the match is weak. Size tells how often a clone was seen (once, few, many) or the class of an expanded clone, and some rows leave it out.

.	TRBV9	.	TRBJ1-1	TGTGCCAGCAGCCTTCAGGGGACGAACACTGAAGCTTTCTTT	CASSLQGTNTEAFF
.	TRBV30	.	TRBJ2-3	TGTGCCTGGAGTAAATTGGGAGTCGTCACAGATACGCAGTATTTT	CAWSKLGVVTDTQYF
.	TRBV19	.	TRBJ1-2	TGTGCCAGTACCCCCGGCAGGGCTAACTATGGCTACACCTTC	CASTPGRANYGYTF
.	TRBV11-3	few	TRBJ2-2	TGTGCCAGCAGCTTAGTTTCCAGCACCGGGGAGCTGTTTTTT	CASSLVSSTGELFF
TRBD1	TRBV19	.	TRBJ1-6	TGTGCCAGTAGTAGCATGGGACAGGGGAATTCACCCCTCCACTTT	CASSSMGQGNSPLHF
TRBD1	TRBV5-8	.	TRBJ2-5	TGTGCCAGCAGCTTGGACAGGGGGGAGACCCAGTACTTC	CASSLDRGETQYF
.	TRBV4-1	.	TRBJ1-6	TGCGCCAGCAGCCAAGGGGCGGGGGCAGGTAATTCACCCCTCCACTTT	CASSQGAGAGNSPLHF
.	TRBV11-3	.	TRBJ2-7	TGTGCCAGCTCAGTATCCTACGAGCAGTACTTC	CASSVSYEQYF
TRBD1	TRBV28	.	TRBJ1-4	TGTGCCAGCAGTTCCGGGACAGTCGACGAAAAACTGTTTTTT	CASSSGTVDEKLFF
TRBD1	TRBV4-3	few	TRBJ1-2	TGCGCCAGCAGCCCGGGACAGAAATCAGCTAACTATGGCTACACCTTC	CASSPGQKSANYGYTF
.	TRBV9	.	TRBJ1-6	TGTGCCAGCAGCGAGAGGCCGAACTATAATTCACCCCTCCACTTT	CASSERPNYNSPLHF
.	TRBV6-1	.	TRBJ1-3	TGTGCCAGCAGTTTAGGGCCCACTAGGGGAAACACCATATATTTT	CASSLGPTRGNTIYF
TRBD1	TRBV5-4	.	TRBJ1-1	TGTGCCAGCAGCCACCCAGACAGGGACACTGAAGCTTTCTTT	CASSHPDRDTEAFF
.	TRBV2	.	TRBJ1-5	TGTGCCGGCCGCGAACAGGGTAATCAGCCCCAGCATTTT	CAGREQGNQPQHF
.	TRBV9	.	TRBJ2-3	TGTGCCAGCAGCGTAGGCGGTAGGGAGACAGATACGCAGTATTTT	CASSVGGRETDTQYF
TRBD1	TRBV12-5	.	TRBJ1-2	TGTGCTAGTGGTTTGGCCGGGACAGGGGCCTATGGCTACACCTTC	CASGLAGTGAYGYTF
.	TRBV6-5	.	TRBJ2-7	TGTGCCAGCAGTTACTCGCCGGGAACCTACGAGCAGTACTTC	CASSYSPGTYEQYF
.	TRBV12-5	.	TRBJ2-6	TGTGCTAGTGGTTTGCCGCGGACAGACTCTGGGGCCAACGTCCTGACTTTC	CASGLPRTDSGANVLTF
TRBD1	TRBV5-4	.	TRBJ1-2	TGTGCCAGCAGCACCGGACAGGGGGCGCTGAGCTACACCTTC	CASSTGQGALSYTF
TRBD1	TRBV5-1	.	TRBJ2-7	TGCGCCAGCAGCTTGGTCGGGACAGACTCCTACGAGCAGTACTTC	CASSLVGTDSYEQYF
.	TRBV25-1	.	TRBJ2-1	TGTGCCAGCAGTGGTACCAACAGGGAAAACTCCTACAATGAGCAGTTCTTC	CASSGTNRENSYNEQFF